A single sample gave rise to the 17 T cell receptor beta chains below, sequenced in a study of T-cell reconstitution after alpha-beta-depleted transplantation in children. TCRbeta library construction was performed incorporating unique molecular identifiers. TCRdb processed the PCR reads anew with MiXCR; each CDR3 protein has one entry. This sample yields approximately 510,000 distinct CDR3 sequences, of which about 17% are seen a single time; 3% to 3.5% belongs to the top ten. Sequenced here: PBMCs from the stem cell graft donor, sampled from the stem cell graft. These TCRs come from a human donor who donated a stem cell graft to a child with acute lymphoblastic leukemia.

The J gene is TRBJ1-1, the V gene TRBV27; 9 bases are shared with TRBD1. V lost 5 bases to trimming and J lost 1 base; unmatched junction nucleotides: 8. The CDR3 extends over 16 amino acids. Germline CDR1 reads MNHEY; CDR2 reads SMNVEV (reference sequence). The DNA of the CDR3 is TGTGCCAGCAGTCAAGGGACAGGGACGCGGAACACTGAAGCTTTCTTT. This gives the protein CASSQGTGTRNTEAFF.

As for this clonotype: This clone may be a read error of a much larger clone one base away. This chain links TRBV15 with TRBJ1-1; D gene ambiguous. Germline V gene data show CDR1 as LNHNV and CDR2 as YYDKDF (reference sequence). V was cut by 1 base and J by 3 bases, with 3 bases left in between. This CDR3 is built from 12 residues. CDR3 in amino acids: CATSRAHTEAFF. In DNA, the CDR3 is TGTGCCACCAGCAGAGCGCACACTGAAGCTTTCTTT.

This clonotype was observed a few times. The rearrangement uses TRBV20-1 and TRBJ2-7; 7 bases are shared with TRBD1. Looked up from germline, CDR1 is DFQATT and CDR2 is SNEGSKA (reference sequence). V dropped 3 bases and J dropped 5; count of bases not matched to a gene: 16. There are 16 residues in the CDR3. The CDR3 DNA sequence: TGCAGTGCTAGGGATTCCGAGGGGACAGCAGCCCACGAGCAGTACTTC. The encoded protein is CSARDSEGTAAHEQYF.

The chain employs TRBV7-9 and TRBJ2-2, with 7 bases fitting TRBD1. Trimming at V came to 3 bases and at J to 4 bases, leaving 11 bases not matched to a gene. The germline V gene has CDR1 SEHNR and CDR2 FQNEAQ (reference sequence). The CDR3 loop spans 17 amino acids. This CDR3 is CASSFLKRGRGTGELFF. CDR3 DNA: TGTGCCAGCAGCTTCCTTAAGAGGGGGCGCGGCACCGGGGAGCTGTTTTTT.

Only a few counts were recorded for this clonotype. The CDR3 nucleotides are TGTGCCAGCTCACGTTATCAGGGGGCGAATAGCAATCAGCCCCAGCATTTT. Its protein is CASSRYQGANSNQPQHF. The V call is TRBV18, the J call TRBJ1-5, with 8 bases matching TRBD1. V gave up 4 bases and J gave up 0 bases; unmatched junction bases: 8. The CDR3 has 17 amino acids. CDR1 KGHSH and CDR2 LQKENI come from the germline V gene.

The chain recombines TRBV7-9 with TRBJ2-1, with 10 bases lining up with TRBD1. J lost 2 bases, V lost 5 bases, and 9 bases had no gene match. Germline assignment: CDR1 SEHNR and CDR2 FQNEAQ (reference sequence). The CDR3 has 17 residues. CDR3: CASSTSPGQGAYNEQFF. The CDR3 nucleotides are TGTGCCAGCAGCACATCCCCCGGACAGGGGGCCTACAATGAGCAGTTCTTC.

The chain is built from TRBV6-4 and TRBJ2-3, with 10 bases lining up with TRBD2. The CDR3 is made up of 17 amino acids. V lost 6 bases and J lost 4; bases outside the gene matches: 13. CDR1 and CDR2 from the germline V gene are MRHNA and SNTAGT. For the CDR3, the DNA is TGTGCCAGCAGCGCACCCAACACTAGCGGGATTCCAGATACGCAGTATTTT. Protein: CASSAPNTSGIPDTQYF.

V and J are TRBV29-1 and TRBJ2-2; D remains ambiguous. V lost 7 bases, J lost 5 bases, and 11 bases lay in between. CDR3 length equals 12 residues. Looked up from germline, CDR1 is SQVTM and CDR2 is ANQGSEA. This CDR3 is CSASVFTGELFF. In DNA form, the CDR3 reads TGCAGCGCCTCGGTTTTTACCGGGGAGCTGTTTTTT.

The rearrangement uses TRBV3-1 and TRBJ2-7; D unresolved. This CDR3 spans 16 amino acids. V was shortened by 0 bases and J by 2 bases, with 14 bases between the two germline ends. CDR1 and CDR2 (germline): LGHDT, YNNKEL (reference sequence). The CDR3 sequence is CASSQELGSPTYEQYF. The CDR3, as DNA: TGTGCCAGCAGCCAAGAATTAGGGTCCCCGACCTACGAGCAGTACTTC.

The genes are TRBV7-2 and TRBJ1-5; D uncertain. The V gene lost 5 bases and the J gene lost 3 bases, with 20 bases spanning the gap. There are 17 residues in the CDR3. The V gene's germline CDR1 is SGHTA and CDR2 FQGNSA. CDR3 bases: TGTGCCAGCAGCCCCGTCAAGTCCTTCACCTTCAATCAGCCCCAGCATTTT. Amino acid sequence: CASSPVKSFTFNQPQHF.

The rearrangement links TRBV5-1 to TRBJ2-7; 8 nucleotides match TRBD2. With 6 bases clipped from V and 2 bases from J, the junction kept 4 bases outside the gene matches. Germline loops: CDR1 SGHRS, CDR2 YFSETQ. There are 13 residues in the CDR3. The CDR3, as DNA: TGCGCCAGCAAAACTAGCGGAGCCTACGAGCAGTACTTC. It translates to CASKTSGAYEQYF.

The chain joins TRBV18 to TRBJ1-6, with 10 bases aligning to TRBD1. The CDR3 has 15 residues. J was trimmed by 6 bases and V by 4 bases; bases with no gene match: 3. Per the germline V gene, CDR1 is KGHSH and CDR2 is LQKENI. CDR3: CASSRDRGLNSPLHF. The DNA for the CDR3 is TGTGCCAGCTCACGAGACAGGGGGCTTAATTCACCCCTCCACTTT.

The chain couples TRBV12-3 or TRBV12-4 to TRBJ1-4, with D unresolved. The CDR3 covers 14 residues. V was pared by 6 bases and J by 4 bases, with 12 bases between. This chain's CDR3 is CASSPAVINEKLFF. The CDR3 DNA follows: TGTGCCAGCAGCCCCGCAGTGATTAATGAAAAACTGTTTTTT.

This clonotype was detected only a few times. The rearrangement links TRBV9 to TRBJ1-3; D uncertain. The CDR3 extends over 16 amino acids. The V and J ends lost 0 bases and 0 bases respectively, with 10 bases between them. Germline CDR1 SGDLS, CDR2 YYNGEE. CDR3 loop: CASSVEALSSGNTIYF. CDR3 sequence (DNA): TGTGCCAGCAGCGTAGAAGCTCTGTCCTCTGGAAACACCATATATTTT.

This clonotype has a handful of counts. The chain couples TRBV5-1 to TRBJ2-7; TRBD1 might be the D (5 bases). The CDR3 covers 14 residues. V was clipped by 2 bases and J by 5 bases, with 14 bases between them. Germline values: CDR1 SGHRS, CDR2 YFSETQ. In nucleotides, the CDR3 is TGCGCCAGCAGCTTAACCGACAGAGTCGACGAGCAGTACTTC. Protein sequence: CASSLTDRVDEQYF.

The chain joins TRBV7-9 to TRBJ2-3, with a tentative D call TRBD2 (6 bases). The CDR3 has 15 amino acids. Germline CDR1 SEHNR, CDR2 FQNEAQ (reference sequence). V lost 6 bases to trimming and J lost 2 bases, with 15 bases between them. Here the CDR3 DNA reads TGTGCCAGCAGTTCGGACGGGGGACCCACAGATACGCAGTATTTT. It encodes CASSSDGGPTDTQYF.

The genes are TRBV7-9 and TRBJ1-5, with D uncertain. Deletions cut 6 bases from V and 7 bases from J, with 16 bases between. Germline loops: CDR1 SEHNR, CDR2 FQNEAQ (reference sequence). The CDR3 spans 14 residues. CDR3 sequence reads: CASSSGELEQPQHF. The CDR3 DNA is TGTGCCAGCAGTTCTGGGGAACTAGAGCAGCCCCAGCATTTT. The full variable domain, its missing parts supplied by reference TRBV7-9 and TRBJ1-5, is DTGVSQNPRHKITKRGQNVTFRCDPISEHNRLYWYRQTLGQGPEFLTYFQNEAQLEKSRLLSDRFSAERPKGSFSTLEIQRTEQGDSAMYLCASSSGELEQPQHFGDGTRLSIL.